This T cell receptor beta chain derives from a study of blood T cell repertoires in COVID-19. Background on the study: T cells, B-cell-depleted T cells, or PBMCs supplied cDNA or gDNA.

This table comes from immunoSEQ multiplex PCR, and its TCRdb copy is limited to in-frame clones, with some not included. Among more than 150,000 clones listed, roughly nine tenths were seen once. The V gene's germline CDR1 is SNHLY and CDR2 FYNNEI. This CDR3 has 13 residues. Trimming removed 6 bases from V and 8 bases from J, with 16 bases in between. The rearrangement uses TRBV2 and TRBJ1-2; possibly TRBD1 for D (6 bases). This TCR was sampled from a man in his forties or fifties with acute or convalescent COVID-19. The sequencing input was peripheral blood. Here the CDR3 DNA reads TGTGCCAGCAGGGAGGACAGTCCTGGGGGCTACACCTTC. Its protein is CASREDSPGGYTF.